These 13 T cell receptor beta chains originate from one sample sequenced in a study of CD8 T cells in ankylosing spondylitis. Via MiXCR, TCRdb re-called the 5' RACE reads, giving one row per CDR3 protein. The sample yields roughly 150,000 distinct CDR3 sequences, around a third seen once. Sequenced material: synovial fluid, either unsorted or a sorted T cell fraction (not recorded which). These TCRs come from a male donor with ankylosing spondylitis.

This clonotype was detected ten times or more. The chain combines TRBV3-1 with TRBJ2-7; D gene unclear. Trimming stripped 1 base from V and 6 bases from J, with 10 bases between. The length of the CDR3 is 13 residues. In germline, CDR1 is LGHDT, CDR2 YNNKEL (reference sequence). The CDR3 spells CASSQVPRSEQYF. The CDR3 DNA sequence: TGTGCCAGCAGCCAAGTTCCGCGCTCCGAGCAGTACTTC.

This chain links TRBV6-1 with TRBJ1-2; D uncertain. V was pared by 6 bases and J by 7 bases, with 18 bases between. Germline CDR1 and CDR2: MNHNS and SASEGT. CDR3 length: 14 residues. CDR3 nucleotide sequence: TGTGCCAGCAGCCCTCCGAGGTCGCCGGGTGGCTACACCTTC. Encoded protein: CASSPPRSPGGYTF.

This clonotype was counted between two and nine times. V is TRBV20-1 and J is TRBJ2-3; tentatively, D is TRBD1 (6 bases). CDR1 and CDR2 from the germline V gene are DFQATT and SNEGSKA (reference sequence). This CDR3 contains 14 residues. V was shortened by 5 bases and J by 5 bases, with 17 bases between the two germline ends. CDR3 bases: TGCAGTGCTGGTGCCCCCAGAGGGGGAGATACGCAGTATTTT. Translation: CSAGAPRGGDTQYF.

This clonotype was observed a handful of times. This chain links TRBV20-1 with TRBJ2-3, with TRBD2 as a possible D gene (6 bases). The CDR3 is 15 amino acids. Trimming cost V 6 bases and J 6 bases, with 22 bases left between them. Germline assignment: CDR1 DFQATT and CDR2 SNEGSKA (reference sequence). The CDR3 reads CSAPTAGLQGDTQYF. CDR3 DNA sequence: TGCAGTGCCCCAACCGCGGGACTTCAGGGTGATACGCAGTATTTT.

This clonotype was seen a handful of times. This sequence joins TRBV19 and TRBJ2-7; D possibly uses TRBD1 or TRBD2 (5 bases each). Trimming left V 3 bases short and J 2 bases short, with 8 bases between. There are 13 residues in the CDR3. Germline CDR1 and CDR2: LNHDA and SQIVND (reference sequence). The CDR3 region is CASSMGRAYEQYF. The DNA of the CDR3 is TGTGCCAGTAGTATGGGGCGGGCCTACGAGCAGTACTTC.

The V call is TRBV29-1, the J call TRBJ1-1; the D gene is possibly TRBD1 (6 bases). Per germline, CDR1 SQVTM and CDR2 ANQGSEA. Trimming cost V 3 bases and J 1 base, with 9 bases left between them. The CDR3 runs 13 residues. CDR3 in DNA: TGCAGCGTTGATACGGACAGGAACACTGAAGCTTTCTTT. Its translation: CSVDTDRNTEAFF.

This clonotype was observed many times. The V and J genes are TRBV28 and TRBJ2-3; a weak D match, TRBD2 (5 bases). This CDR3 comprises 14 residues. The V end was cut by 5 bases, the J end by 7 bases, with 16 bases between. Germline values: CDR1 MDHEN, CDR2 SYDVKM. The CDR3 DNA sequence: TGTGCCAGCAGTCCCGGGAACAAACCGCATACGCAGTATTTT. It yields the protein CASSPGNKPHTQYF.

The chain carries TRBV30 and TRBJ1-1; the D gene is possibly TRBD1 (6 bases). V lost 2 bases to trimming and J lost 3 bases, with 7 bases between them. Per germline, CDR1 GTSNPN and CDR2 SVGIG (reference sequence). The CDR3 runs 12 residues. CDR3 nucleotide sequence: TGTGCCTGGAGTCAGGGGTACACTGAAGCTTTCTTT. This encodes CAWSQGYTEAFF.

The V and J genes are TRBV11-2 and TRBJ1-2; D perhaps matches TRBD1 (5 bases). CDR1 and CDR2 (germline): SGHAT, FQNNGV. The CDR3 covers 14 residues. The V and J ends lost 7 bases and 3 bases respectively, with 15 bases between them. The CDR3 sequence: CASTWRKGDYGYTF. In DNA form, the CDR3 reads TGTGCCAGCACCTGGAGGAAAGGGGACTATGGCTACACCTTC.

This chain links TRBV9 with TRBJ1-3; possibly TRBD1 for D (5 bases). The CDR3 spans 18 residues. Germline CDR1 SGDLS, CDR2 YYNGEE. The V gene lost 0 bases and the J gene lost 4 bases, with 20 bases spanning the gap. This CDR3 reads CASSVDPLGGVPGNTIYF. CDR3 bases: TGTGCCAGCAGCGTAGACCCCCTGGGGGGGGTCCCGGGAAACACCATATATTTT.

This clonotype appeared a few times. CDR3 sequence reads: CASSQAGRAAPNYGYTF. For the CDR3, the DNA is TGCGCCAGCAGCCAAGCGGGCAGGGCGGCCCCTAACTATGGCTACACCTTC. The chain has TRBV4-1 and TRBJ1-2; maybe TRBD1 (5 bases). V lost 1 base and J 0 bases, leaving 15 bases between the germline ends. Germline V gives CDR1 MGHRA, CDR2 YSYEKL. This CDR3 spans 17 amino acids.

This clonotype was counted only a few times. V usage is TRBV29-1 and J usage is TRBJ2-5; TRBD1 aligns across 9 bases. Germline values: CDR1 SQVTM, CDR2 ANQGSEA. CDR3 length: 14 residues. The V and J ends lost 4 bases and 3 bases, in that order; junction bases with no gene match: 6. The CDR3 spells CSVVPDRGKETQYF. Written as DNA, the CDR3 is TGCAGCGTTGTCCCGGACAGGGGAAAAGAGACCCAGTACTTC.

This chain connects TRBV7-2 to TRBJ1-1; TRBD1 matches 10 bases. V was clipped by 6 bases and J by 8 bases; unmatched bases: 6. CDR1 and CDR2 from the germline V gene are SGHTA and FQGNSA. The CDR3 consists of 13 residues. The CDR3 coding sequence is TGTGCCAGCAGACGACAGGGGGCAGACGAAGCTTTCTTT. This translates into CASRRQGADEAFF.